The T cell receptor (beta chain) under discussion was sequenced for a study of T cell repertoires in cytomegalovirus infection (dated by TCRdb to the late 2010s). For context, the study as a whole: Donor HLA type was relevant to the analysis, because carriage of CMV infection together with the matching HLA type was indicated by public TCR beta signatures.

The listed sequencing device is Illumina HiSeq 1500. TCRdb took the public reads, trimmed them with fastp at Q25, ran MiXCR for clone calling and kept in-frame beta chains. Entries are consolidated by CDR3 protein sequence, retaining the most common genes and DNA. In all, the sample holds around 250,000 distinct CDR3 sequences, and about 15% of those were seen once. Roughly 50% of the sample is in the top ten clones. Broader findings and caveats from the paper: The ex vivo response was dominated by HLA-C-restricted CMV-specific TCR beta clonotypes, which also provided the single most frequent clonotype in two of eight donors. In both this cohort and an independent cohort of over 350 donors, the cumulative frequency of public TCR beta family members distinguished carriers of CMV infection plus the relevant HLA type.

This clonotype was seen a handful of times. Its antigen has not been determined. Base quality data are lacking; no much larger clone is found one base away. The CDR3 spans 13 residues, from the cysteine through the phenylalanine. CDR3 DNA only is kept here, 39 bases in frame from base 1. CDR1 is given as SGHVS and CDR2 as FNYEAQ, both from the germline V gene. V is shortened by 6 bases, J by 5 bases, and the region joining them spans 14 bases. This TCR came from a human donor in good health (CMV status not recorded). Some clones in this sample may be carry-over from other donors' samples. Sequenced sample: CD8+ T cells from PBMCs. Rearrangement joined TRBV7-6 to TRBJ2-7; tentative D gene TRBD2, with 7 bases matching. CDR3 loop: CASSRGAGHEQYF. The DNA sequence reads TGTGCCAGCAGTCGGGGGGCTGGTCACGAGCAGTACTTC.